This T cell receptor (beta chain) was retrieved from a study of cytomegalovirus exposure and HLA in healthy donors. Turning to the study itself: Ancestry clustering placed more than 80% of a few hundred genotyped donors in the Caucasian-associated cluster. General observations from the study: Reportedly, diagnosis of cytomegalovirus status by the classifier showed high specificity and sensitivity. CMV antigen specificity was confirmed in vitro for a few CMV-associated chains. A later analysis revealed that TCR association rates differed between HLA loci, peaking at DRB1 and bottoming out at HLA-C.

V lost 3 bases and J lost 4, with 10 bases in between. Germline CDR1 SGHDT, CDR2 YYEEEE. The CDR3 is made up of 13 amino acids. This clone was detected only a few times. Its antigen is not known. Researchers ran the PCR with 60 Vbeta and 13 Jbeta primers. Assay used: immunoSEQ multiplex PCR; TCRdb lists only in-frame clones, some missing. The table lists under 200,000 clones, about four fifths of them singletons. The chain recombines TRBV5-6 with TRBJ1-1; D unclear. The sequenced sample consisted of PBMCs. The sequence was collected from a woman in her 50s in good health and CMV-seronegative. CDR3: CASSSVVGTEAFF. The CDR3 DNA reads TGTGCCAGCAGCTCGGTTGTTGGCACTGAAGCTTTCTTT. The whole variable domain, remainder taken from reference TRBV5-6 and TRBJ1-1, is DAGVTQSPTHLIKTRGQQVTLRCSPKSGHDTVSWYQQALGQGPQFIFQYYEEEERQRGNFPDRFSGHQFPNYSSELNVNALLLGDSALYLCASSSVVGTEAFFGQGTRLTVV.